The sequence of this T cell receptor beta chain was determined in a study of shared clonotypes between healthy human individuals. Across the study: The donors, a couple of women and three men, were aged 18 to 49.

CDR1 and CDR2 (germline): SNHLY, FYNNEI. V lost 8 bases, J lost 4 bases, and 20 bases lay in between. This CDR3 has 15 amino acids. Free of recent acute infections or vaccinations, the donors were healthy HIV-negative adults. The genomic DNA of each subset was split evenly across several immunoSEQ plates. Sequencing was performed with immunoSEQ multiplex PCR; in TCRdb, only in-frame clones are kept and a portion is missing. There are roughly 2.6 million clones in the sample; approximately 90% occur only once, and about 0.13% lies in the top ten. The chain has TRBV2 and TRBJ1-2, with D possibly matching TRBD1 (5 bases). The sequencing input was naive CD4+ T cells sorted from blood. The subset is: CD45RA+ positively selected. The receptor was isolated from a man in his late teens or twenties in good health. For the CDR3, the DNA is TGTGCCAGCCTGCCGGCCCGGGACCGCTTCTATGGCTACACCTTC. Its translation: CASLPARDRFYGYTF.